These 9 T cell receptor beta chains originate from one sample sequenced in a study of T-cell memory formation after mild COVID-19 (dated by TCRdb to the early 2020s). The protocol used for the library was 5' RACE. The instrument given in TCRdb is Illumina NovaSeq 6000. The public reads were run again by TCRdb, first through fastp at Q25 and then through MiXCR, and only productive beta chains were kept. Here each entry gathers all rows of one CDR3 protein and keeps the most common genes and DNA. The sample table records about 190,000 distinct CDR3 sequences; around 19% of these occur just once. 2.4% of the sample is in the top ten clones. The source material was PBMCs or a T cell subset sorted from them (not recorded which). The receptors come from an adult woman who had mild COVID-19 (a few samples of this study predate the infection). The sample titles of this study are shuffled in the database, so cell type and time point are left out; the donor was told from shared clones.

V is TRBV5-1 and J is TRBJ2-3; D is unresolved. The germline V gene encodes CDR1 SGHRS and CDR2 YFSETQ. V shed 2 bases and J shed 1 base, with 11 bases lying between them. The CDR3 length is 15 residues. CDR3 in DNA: TGCGCCAGCAGCTTTGGGGAATTAGGCACAGATACGCAGTATTTT. It encodes CASSFGELGTDTQYF.

This sequence joins TRBV5-1 and TRBJ2-1, with 7 bases identical to TRBD2. The length of the CDR3 is 14 residues. Germline trimming cut 0 bases from V and 5 bases from J; bases unmatched to any gene: 2. CDR1 is SGHRS and CDR2 is YFSETQ in the germline V gene. The CDR3 DNA is TGCGCCAGCAGCTTGGGGCTAGCGGACAATGAGCAGTTCTTC. Translated: CASSLGLADNEQFF.

CDR3 nucleotide sequence: TGTGCCAGCAGCCTGTGGGACAGGGGGCGAGGCTACACCTTC. It encodes CASSLWDRGRGYTF. V gene TRBV7-2 combines with J gene TRBJ1-2; 12 bases match TRBD1. CDR1 is SGHTA, CDR2 FQGNSA, per germline. V shed 5 bases, J shed 8 bases, and the junction held 6 bases outside the gene matches. The CDR3 consists of 14 residues.

The CDR3 DNA is TGCGCCAGCAGAACGGGACAGTTGGGAGAGACCCAGTACTTC. Protein product: CASRTGQLGETQYF. The rearrangement joins TRBV5-1 to TRBJ2-5; TRBD1 aligns across 7 bases. The CDR3 loop spans 14 amino acids. Germline V gene data show CDR1 as SGHRS and CDR2 as YFSETQ. V lost 5 bases to trimming and J lost 4 bases; unmatched junction nucleotides: 8.

This sequence joins TRBV5-1 and TRBJ2-7; D not certain. Trimming removed 0 bases at V and 5 bases at J, with 12 bases between. Germline CDR1 and CDR2: SGHRS and YFSETQ. There are 14 residues in the CDR3. This CDR3 is CASSLDRRVHEQYF. CDR3 bases: TGCGCCAGCAGCTTGGACAGAAGGGTTCACGAGCAGTACTTC. Using reference TRBV5-1 and TRBJ2-7 for the parts outside the CDR3, the full variable domain is KAGVTQTPRYLIKTRGQQVTLSCSPISGHRSVSWYQQTPGQGLQFLFEYFSETQRNKGNFPGRFSGRQFSNSRSEMNVSTLELGDSALYLCASSLDRRVHEQYFGPGTRLTVT.

The rearrangement uses TRBV5-1 and TRBJ2-6, with 8 bases identical to TRBD1. Germline trimming cut 1 base from V and 0 bases from J; bases unmatched to any gene: 12. This CDR3 region has 20 residues. CDR1 and CDR2 (germline): SGHRS, YFSETQ. The CDR3 is CASSLLNPGQVLSGANVLTF. CDR3 DNA: TGCGCCAGCAGCTTGCTGAATCCGGGACAGGTCCTCTCTGGGGCCAACGTCCTGACTTTC.

V is TRBV7-8 and J is TRBJ2-1, with no clear D. V lost 4 bases and J lost 8, with 6 bases in between. CDR1 and CDR2 (germline): SGHVS, FQNEAQ. The CDR3 consists of 11 residues. As DNA, the CDR3 is TGTGCCAGCAGCTCACGCTATGAGCAGTTCTTC. Translated, it gives CASSSRYEQFF.

The J gene is TRBJ2-1, the V gene TRBV9, with D possibly being TRBD2 (5 bases). Germline V gene data show CDR1 as SGDLS and CDR2 as YYNGEE. Deletions cut 0 bases from V and 7 bases from J, with 14 bases between. CDR3 length: 15 residues. In DNA, the CDR3 is TGTGCCAGCAGCGTAGCTCCGGGGTTGAATAATGAGCAGTTCTTC. Protein: CASSVAPGLNNEQFF.

The CDR3 sequence is CASSQERTMSTDTQYF. For the CDR3, the DNA is TGTGCCAGCAGCCAAGAAAGAACCATGAGCACAGATACGCAGTATTTT. The rearrangement joins TRBV4-2 to TRBJ2-3, with no clear D. Germline values: CDR1 LGHNA, CDR2 YNFKEQ. CDR3 length: 16 residues. The V gene lost 0 bases and the J gene lost 0 bases, with 10 bases spanning the gap.